This TCR beta chain is drawn from a study of metastatic and nonmetastatic thyroid tumors. This clone was seen only a few times. This may arise from a read error, as a much more abundant clone is one base away. The length of the CDR3 is 14 residues. The V end lost 0 bases, the J end lost 11 bases, and 14 bases lay between the germline ends. Germline values: CDR1 DFQATT, CDR2 SNEGSKA (reference sequence). TCRdb reprocessed the PCR reads via MiXCR. The sample lists about 92,000 clones, just under 15% occurring once. The entire patient cohort was treatment-naive prior to thyroid surgery. This chain links TRBV20-1 with TRBJ1-6, with D maybe TRBD1 (5 bases). The specimen sequenced was blood. This sequence originates from a female donor with papillary thyroid cancer or a benign thyroid nodule (not recorded which). Some clones in this sample may be carry-over from other donors' samples. CDR3: CSAREQETIPPLHF. The CDR3 DNA is TGCAGTGCTAGAGAACAGGAGACCATCCCACCCCTCCACTTT.